Listed below are T cell receptor beta chains from one sample, sequenced in a study of cytomegalovirus exposure and HLA in healthy donors. Method: immunoSEQ multiplex PCR; TCRdb's copy keeps in-frame clones and lacks some. The sample has around 210,000 clones, roughly 85% seen once. Sequencing used PBMCs. The receptor source for this set is a girl aged 2 to 10 in good health and CMV-seronegative. The CDR3 runs from the conserved cysteine through the conserved F or W.

>TRBV27|TRBJ2-7
CASSWQGRWYEQYF
>TRBV10-3|TRBJ1-5
CAISRQGGNQPQHF
>TRBV5-4|TRBJ2-7
CASSLGYSGNDEQYF
>TRBV5-6|TRBJ1-1
CASSLVGKGTEAFF
>TRBV6-6|TRBJ1-4
CASSYAGNEKLFF
>TRBV6-6|TRBJ1-1
CASRSRATEAFF
>TRBV6-4|TRBJ1-2
CASSSNRGRNGYTF
>TRBV27|TRBJ1-3
CASRRQGSGNTIYF
>TRBV5-6|TRBJ2-3
CASRLAGDGLTDTQYF
>TRBV29-1|TRBJ2-1
CSAYATARENEQFF
>TRBV6-6|TRBJ2-6
CASGQGFQAGANVLTF
>TRBV28|TRBJ2-4
CASRPQWTSLNIQYF
>TRBV5-1|TRBJ2-2
CASSLLVSSGTSGSDTGELFF
>TRBV7-8|TRBJ2-5
CASSTPGEIGETQYF
>TRBV5-1|TRBJ1-3
CASSPDRISGNTIYF
>TRBV27|TRBJ2-3
CASSLRGQGWTDTQYF
>TRBV18|TRBJ2-5
CASSPTSGVTGETQYF
>TRBV20-1|TRBJ2-3
CSIRDTDTQYF
>TRBV1|TRBJ2-7
CTSSQERHYEQYF
>TRBV2|TRBJ1-2
CASRRDRDGYTF
>TRBV5-1|TRBJ1-1
CASSLGQGWTYSSEAFF
>TRBV11-3|TRBJ2-2
CASSLMANTGELFF
>TRBV5-1|TRBJ2-2
CASSLMSSDTGELFF
>TRBV10-1|TRBJ2-1
CASSESARESFYNEQFF